This T cell receptor beta chain was retrieved from a study of T cell clonality in common variable immunodeficiency. The method was immunoSEQ multiplex PCR; TCRdb's version includes in-frame clones alone and lacks a portion of them. The specimen has about 23,000 clones, none found just once. Findings of the study overall: Authors noted CVID clonality's cause needs subpopulation repertoire sequencing. Fewer deletions and N-nucleotide insertions were reportedly seen in common variable immunodeficiency TCR beta sequences.

Blood samples were heparinized, about 4.5 to 8 ml per donor. Trimming took 5 bases from V and 6 from J, leaving 17 bases between them. Looked up from germline, CDR1 is SGHTA and CDR2 is FQGNSA. The CDR3 has 14 residues. Concerning this clone itself: Its antigen is unidentified. The sequenced fragment ends 3 residues before the CDR3 boundary, so the rest is inferred from the germline J gene.

The chain joins TRBV7-2 to TRBJ2-7; D unclear. This receptor was taken from a human donor with common variable immunodeficiency. Sequenced: peripheral blood mononuclear cells. The CDR3 is CASSTQSLGSEQYF. CDR3 DNA, as far as it was read: TGTGCCAGCAGCACGCAAAGCCTAGGAAGCGAG.